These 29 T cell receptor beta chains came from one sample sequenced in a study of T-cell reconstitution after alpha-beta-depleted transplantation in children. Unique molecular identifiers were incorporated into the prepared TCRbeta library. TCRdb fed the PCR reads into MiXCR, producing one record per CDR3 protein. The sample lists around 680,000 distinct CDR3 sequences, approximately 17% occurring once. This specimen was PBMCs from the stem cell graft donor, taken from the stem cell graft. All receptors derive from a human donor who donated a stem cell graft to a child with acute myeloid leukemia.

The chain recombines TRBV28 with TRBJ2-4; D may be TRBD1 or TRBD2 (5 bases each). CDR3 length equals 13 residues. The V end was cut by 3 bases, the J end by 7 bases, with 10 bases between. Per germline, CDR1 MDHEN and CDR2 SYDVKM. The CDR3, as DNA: TGTGCCAGCAGTTTGGGGGTAATGAACATTCAGTACTTC. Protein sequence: CASSLGVMNIQYF. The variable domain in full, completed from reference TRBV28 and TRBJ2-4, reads DVKVTQSSRYLVKRTGEKVFLECVQDMDHENMFWYRQDPGLGLRLIYFSYDVKMKEKGDIPEGYSVSREKKERFSLILESASTNQTSMYLCASSLGVMNIQYFGAGTRLSVL.

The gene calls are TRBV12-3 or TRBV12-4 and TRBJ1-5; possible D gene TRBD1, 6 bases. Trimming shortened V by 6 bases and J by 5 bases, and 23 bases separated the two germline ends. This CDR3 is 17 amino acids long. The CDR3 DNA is TGTGCCAGCAGCCCAGCGGAGGGGGTAGAGGACCATCAGCCCCAGCATTTT. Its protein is CASSPAEGVEDHQPQHF.

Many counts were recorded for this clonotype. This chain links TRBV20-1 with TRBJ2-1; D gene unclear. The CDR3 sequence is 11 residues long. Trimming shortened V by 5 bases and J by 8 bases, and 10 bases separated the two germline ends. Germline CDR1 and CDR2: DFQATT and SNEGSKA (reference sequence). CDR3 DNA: TGCAGTGCTGCGGACCTGGATGAGCAGTTCTTC. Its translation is CSAADLDEQFF.

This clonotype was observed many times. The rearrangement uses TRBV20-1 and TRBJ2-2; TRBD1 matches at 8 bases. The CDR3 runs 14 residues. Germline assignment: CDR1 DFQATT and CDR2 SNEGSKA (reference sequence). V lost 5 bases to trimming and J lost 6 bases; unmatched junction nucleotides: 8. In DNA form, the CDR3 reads TGCAGTGCTCCTGGACAGGGTCGAGCCGGGGAGCTGTTTTTT. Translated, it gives CSAPGQGRAGELFF.

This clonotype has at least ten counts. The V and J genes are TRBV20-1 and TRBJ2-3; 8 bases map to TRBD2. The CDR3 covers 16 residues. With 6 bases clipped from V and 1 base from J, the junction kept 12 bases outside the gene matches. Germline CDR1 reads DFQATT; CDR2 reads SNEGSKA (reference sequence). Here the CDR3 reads CSAATGLEGGTDTQYF. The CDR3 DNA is TGCAGTGCCGCAACGGGACTAGAGGGTGGCACAGATACGCAGTATTTT.

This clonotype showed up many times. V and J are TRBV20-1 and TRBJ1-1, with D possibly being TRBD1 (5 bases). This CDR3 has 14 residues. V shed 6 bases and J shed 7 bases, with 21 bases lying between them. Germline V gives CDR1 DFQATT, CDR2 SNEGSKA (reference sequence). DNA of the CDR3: TGCAGTGCCTTAGCTCCTCCAGGGATCATTGAAGCTTTCTTT. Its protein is CSALAPPGIIEAFF.

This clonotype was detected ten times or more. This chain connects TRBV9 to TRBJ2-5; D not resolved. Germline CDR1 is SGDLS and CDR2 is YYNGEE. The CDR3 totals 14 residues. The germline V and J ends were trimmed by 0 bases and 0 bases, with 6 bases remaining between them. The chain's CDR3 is CASSVGAYQETQYF. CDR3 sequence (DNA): TGTGCCAGCAGCGTAGGTGCCTACCAAGAGACCCAGTACTTC.

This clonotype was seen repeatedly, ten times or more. The CDR3 loop reads CSPKRGDTQYF. The CDR3 DNA is TGCAGTCCGAAGAGAGGGGATACGCAGTATTTT. The chain is built from TRBV20-1 and TRBJ2-3; the D gene is possibly TRBD2 (5 bases). V lost 8 bases to trimming and J lost 6 bases, with 12 bases between them. CDR1 and CDR2 from the germline V gene are DFQATT and SNEGSKA (reference sequence). The CDR3 spans 11 residues.

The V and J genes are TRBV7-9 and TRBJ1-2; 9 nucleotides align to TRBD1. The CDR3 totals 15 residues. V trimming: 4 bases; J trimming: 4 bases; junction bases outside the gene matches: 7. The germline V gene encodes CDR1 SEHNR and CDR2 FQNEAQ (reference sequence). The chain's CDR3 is CASSSNRGQGYGYTF. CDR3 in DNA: TGTGCCAGCAGCTCAAACAGGGGGCAAGGCTATGGCTACACCTTC.

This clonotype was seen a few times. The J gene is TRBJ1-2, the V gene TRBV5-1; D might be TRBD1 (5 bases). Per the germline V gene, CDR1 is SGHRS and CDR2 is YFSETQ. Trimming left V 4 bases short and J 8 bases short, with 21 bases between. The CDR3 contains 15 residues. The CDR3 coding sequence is TGCGCCAGCAGCATAACCGTGGGGGAATCGGGCGGCTACACCTTC. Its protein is CASSITVGESGGYTF. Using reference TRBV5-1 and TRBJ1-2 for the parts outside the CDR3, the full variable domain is KAGVTQTPRYLIKTRGQQVTLSCSPISGHRSVSWYQQTPGQGLQFLFEYFSETQRNKGNFPGRFSGRQFSNSRSEMNVSTLELGDSALYLCASSITVGESGGYTFGSGTRLTVV.

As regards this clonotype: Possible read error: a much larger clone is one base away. The CDR3 is CASSVLQAANQPQHF. CDR3 coding DNA: TGTGCCAGCAGCGTCTTACAGGCCGCCAATCAGCCCCAGCATTTT. The chain has TRBV7-8 and TRBJ1-5, with a weak D call TRBD1 (5 bases). Per germline, CDR1 SGHVS and CDR2 FQNEAQ. This CDR3 contains 15 residues. Trimming stripped 5 bases from V and 3 bases from J, with 14 bases between.

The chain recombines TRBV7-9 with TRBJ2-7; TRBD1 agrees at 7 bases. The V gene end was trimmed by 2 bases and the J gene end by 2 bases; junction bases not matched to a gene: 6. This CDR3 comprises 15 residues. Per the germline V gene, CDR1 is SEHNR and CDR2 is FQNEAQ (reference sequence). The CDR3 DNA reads TGTGCCAGCAGCTTACTTGTCAGGGGGACCTACGAGCAGTACTTC. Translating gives CASSLLVRGTYEQYF.

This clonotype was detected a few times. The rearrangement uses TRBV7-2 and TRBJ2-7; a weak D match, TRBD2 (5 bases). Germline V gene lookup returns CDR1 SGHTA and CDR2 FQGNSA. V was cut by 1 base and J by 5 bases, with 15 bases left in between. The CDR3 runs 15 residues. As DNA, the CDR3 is TGTGCCAGCAGCTTAGTTGGCGGGCTCGGGGACGAGCAGTACTTC. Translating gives CASSLVGGLGDEQYF.

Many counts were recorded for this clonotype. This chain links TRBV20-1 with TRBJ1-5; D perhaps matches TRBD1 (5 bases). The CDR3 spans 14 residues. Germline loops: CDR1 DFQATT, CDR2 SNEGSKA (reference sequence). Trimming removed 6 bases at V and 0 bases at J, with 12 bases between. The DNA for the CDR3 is TGCAGTGCCCGAAGACAGACTAGCAATCAGCCCCAGCATTTT. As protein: CSARRQTSNQPQHF.

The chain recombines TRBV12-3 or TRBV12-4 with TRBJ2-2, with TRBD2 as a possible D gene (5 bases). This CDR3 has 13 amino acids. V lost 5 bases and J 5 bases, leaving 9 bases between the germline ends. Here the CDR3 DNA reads TGTGCCAGCAGTCCCCGGAGGACCGGGGAGCTGTTTTTT. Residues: CASSPRRTGELFF.

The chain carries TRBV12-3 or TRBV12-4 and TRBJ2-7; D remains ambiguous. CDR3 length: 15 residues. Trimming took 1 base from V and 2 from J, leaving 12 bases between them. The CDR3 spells CASSLVGYSPYEQYF. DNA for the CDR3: TGTGCCAGCAGTTTAGTAGGCTATTCTCCCTACGAGCAGTACTTC.

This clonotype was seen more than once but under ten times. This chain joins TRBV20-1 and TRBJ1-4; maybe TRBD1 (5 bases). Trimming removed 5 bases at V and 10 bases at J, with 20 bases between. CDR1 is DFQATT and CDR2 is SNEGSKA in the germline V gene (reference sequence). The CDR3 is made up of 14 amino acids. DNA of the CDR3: TGCAGTGCTTGGATCAGGGTGACGGGAGGAAAACTGTTTTTT. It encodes CSAWIRVTGGKLFF.

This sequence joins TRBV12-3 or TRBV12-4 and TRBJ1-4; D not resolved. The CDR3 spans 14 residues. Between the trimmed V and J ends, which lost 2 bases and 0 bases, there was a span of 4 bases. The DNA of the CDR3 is TGTGCCAGCAGTTTAACTGCAACTAATGAAAAACTGTTTTTT. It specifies CASSLTATNEKLFF.

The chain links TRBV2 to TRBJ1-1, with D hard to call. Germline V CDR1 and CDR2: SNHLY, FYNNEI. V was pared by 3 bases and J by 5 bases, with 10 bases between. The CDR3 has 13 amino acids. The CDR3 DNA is TGTGCCAGCAGTGAGCTAACGGGGACTGAAGCTTTCTTT. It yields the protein CASSELTGTEAFF.

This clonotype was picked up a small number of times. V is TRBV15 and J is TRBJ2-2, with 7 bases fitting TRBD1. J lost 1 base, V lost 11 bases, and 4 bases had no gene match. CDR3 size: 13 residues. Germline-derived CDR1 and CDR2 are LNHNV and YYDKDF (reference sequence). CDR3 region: CAGGQENTGELFF. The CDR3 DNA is TGTGCCGGCGGACAGGAGAACACCGGGGAGCTGTTTTTT.

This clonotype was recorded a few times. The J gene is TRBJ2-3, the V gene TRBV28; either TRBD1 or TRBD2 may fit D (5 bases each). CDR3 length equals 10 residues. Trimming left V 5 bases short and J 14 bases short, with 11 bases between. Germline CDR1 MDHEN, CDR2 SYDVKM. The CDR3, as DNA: TGTGCCAGCAGTGGGGGATTGCCGTATTTT. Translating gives CASSGGLPYF.

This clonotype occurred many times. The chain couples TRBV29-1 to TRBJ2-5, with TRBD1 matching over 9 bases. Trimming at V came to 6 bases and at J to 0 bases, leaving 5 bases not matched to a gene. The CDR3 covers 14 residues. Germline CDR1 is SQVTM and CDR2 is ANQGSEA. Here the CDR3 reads CSVWTGEYQETQYF. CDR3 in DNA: TGCAGCGTATGGACAGGGGAGTACCAAGAGACCCAGTACTTC.

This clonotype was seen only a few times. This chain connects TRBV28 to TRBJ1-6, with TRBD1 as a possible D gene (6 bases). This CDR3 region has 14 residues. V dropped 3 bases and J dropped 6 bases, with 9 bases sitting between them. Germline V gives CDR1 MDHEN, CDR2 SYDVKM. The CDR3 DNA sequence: TGTGCCAGCAGTTTCTGGGGGGCTAATTCACCCCTCCACTTT. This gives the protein CASSFWGANSPLHF.

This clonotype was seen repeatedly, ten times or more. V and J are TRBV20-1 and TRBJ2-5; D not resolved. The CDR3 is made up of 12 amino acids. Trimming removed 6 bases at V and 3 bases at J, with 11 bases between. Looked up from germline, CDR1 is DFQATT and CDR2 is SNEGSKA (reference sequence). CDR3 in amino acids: CSATTTEETQYF. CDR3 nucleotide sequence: TGCAGTGCGACCACTACCGAAGAGACCCAGTACTTC.

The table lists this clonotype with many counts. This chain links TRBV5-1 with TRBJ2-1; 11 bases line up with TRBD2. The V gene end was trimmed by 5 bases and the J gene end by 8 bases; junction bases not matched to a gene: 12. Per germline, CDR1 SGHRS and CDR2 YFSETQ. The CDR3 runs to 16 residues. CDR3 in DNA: TGCGCCAGCAGTTCGGCGGTAGCGGGGGGGATGGATGAGCAGTTCTTC. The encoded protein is CASSSAVAGGMDEQFF. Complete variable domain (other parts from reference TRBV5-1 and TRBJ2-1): KAGVTQTPRYLIKTRGQQVTLSCSPISGHRSVSWYQQTPGQGLQFLFEYFSETQRNKGNFPGRFSGRQFSNSRSEMNVSTLELGDSALYLCASSSAVAGGMDEQFFGPGTRLTVL.

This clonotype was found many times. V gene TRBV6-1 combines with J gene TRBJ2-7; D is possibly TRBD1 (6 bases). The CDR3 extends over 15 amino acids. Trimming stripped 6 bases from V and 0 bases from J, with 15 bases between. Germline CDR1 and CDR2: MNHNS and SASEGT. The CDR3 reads CASSPGQLYSYEQYV. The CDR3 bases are TGTGCCAGCAGCCCCGGACAGTTGTACTCCTACGAGCAGTACGTC.

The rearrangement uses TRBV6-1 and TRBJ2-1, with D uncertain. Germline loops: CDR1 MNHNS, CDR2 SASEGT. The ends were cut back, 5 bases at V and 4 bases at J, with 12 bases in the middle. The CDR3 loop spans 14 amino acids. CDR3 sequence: CASSKGSRYNEQFF. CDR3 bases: TGTGCCAGCAGTAAGGGTTCCAGGTACAATGAGCAGTTCTTC.

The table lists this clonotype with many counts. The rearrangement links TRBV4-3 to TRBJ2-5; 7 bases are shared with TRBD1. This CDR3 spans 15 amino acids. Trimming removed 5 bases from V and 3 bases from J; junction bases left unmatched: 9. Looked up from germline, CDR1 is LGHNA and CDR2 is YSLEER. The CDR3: CASSEYWTGKETQYF. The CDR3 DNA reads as TGCGCCAGCAGCGAATATTGGACAGGAAAAGAGACCCAGTACTTC.

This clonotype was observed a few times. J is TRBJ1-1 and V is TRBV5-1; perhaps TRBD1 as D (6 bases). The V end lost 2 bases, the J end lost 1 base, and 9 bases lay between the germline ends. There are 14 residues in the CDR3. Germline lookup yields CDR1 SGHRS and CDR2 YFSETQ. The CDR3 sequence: CASSFVQGNTEAFF. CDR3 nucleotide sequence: TGCGCCAGCAGCTTTGTACAGGGGAACACTGAAGCTTTCTTT.